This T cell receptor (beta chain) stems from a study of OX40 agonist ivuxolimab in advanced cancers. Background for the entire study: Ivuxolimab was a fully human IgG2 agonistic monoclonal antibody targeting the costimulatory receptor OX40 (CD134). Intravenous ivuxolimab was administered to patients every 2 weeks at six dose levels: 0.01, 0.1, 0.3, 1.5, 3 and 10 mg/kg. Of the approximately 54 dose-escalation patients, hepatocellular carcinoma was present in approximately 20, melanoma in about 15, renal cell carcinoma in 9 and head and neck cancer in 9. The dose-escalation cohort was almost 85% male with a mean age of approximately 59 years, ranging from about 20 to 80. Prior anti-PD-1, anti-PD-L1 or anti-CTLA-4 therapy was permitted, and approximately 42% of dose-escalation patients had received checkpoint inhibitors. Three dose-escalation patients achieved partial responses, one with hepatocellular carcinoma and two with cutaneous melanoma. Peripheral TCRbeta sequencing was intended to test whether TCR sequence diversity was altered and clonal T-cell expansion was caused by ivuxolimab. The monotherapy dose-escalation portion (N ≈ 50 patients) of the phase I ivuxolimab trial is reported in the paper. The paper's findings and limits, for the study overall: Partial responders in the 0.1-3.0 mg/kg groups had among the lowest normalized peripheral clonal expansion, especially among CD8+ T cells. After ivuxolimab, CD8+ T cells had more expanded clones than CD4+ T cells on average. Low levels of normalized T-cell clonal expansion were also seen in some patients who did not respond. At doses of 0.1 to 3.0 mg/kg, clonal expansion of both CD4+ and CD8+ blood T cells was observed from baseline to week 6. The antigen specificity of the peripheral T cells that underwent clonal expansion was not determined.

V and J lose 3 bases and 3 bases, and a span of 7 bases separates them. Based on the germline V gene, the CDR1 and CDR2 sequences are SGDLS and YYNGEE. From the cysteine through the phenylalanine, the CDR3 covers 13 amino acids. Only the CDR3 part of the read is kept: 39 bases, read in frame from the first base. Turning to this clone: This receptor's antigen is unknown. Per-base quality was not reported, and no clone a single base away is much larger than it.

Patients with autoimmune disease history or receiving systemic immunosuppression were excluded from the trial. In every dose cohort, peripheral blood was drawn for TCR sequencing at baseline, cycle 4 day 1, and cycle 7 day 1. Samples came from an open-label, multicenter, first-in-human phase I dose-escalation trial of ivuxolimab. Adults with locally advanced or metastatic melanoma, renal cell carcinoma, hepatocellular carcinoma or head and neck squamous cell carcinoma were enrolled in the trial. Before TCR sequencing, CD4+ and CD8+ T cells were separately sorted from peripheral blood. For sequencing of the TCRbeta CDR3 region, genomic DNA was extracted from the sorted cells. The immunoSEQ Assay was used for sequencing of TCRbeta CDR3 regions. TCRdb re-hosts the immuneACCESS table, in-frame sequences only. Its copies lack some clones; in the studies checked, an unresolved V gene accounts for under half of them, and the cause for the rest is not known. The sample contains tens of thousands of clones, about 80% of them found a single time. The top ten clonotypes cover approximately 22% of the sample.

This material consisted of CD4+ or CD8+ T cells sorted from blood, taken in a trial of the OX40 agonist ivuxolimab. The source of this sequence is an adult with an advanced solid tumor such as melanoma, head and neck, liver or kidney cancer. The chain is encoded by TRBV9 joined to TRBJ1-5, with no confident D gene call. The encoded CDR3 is CASSATLNQPQHF. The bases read TGTGCCAGCAGCGCCACACTCAATCAGCCCCAGCATTTT. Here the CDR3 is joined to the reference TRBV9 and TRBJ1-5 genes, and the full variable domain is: DSGVTQTPKHLITATGQRVTLRCSPRSGDLSVYWYQQSLDQGLQFLIQYYNGEERAKGNILERFSAQQFPDLHSELNLSSLELGDSALYFCASSATLNQPQHFGDGTRLSIL.